The 21 T cell receptor beta chains below all came from one sample that was sequenced in a study of beta chain features in type 1 diabetes. The study, taken as a whole, reports: Shortening that was moderate but significant affected the TCRB CDR3s of Type 1 diabetes patients in all four CD4+ subsets.

Their cognate antigens are unknown. Expressed TCRB transcripts were sequenced because the entire RNA isolate underwent reverse transcription. Sequencing used immunoSEQ multiplex PCR; TCRdb keeps in-frame clones, though not all of them. The data show 40,000 to 50,000 clones, around 63% seen once. Specimen: Tregs from blood. These receptors all come from a man aged 25-45 years with type 1 diabetes. Some clones in this sample may be carry-over from other donors' samples.

The chain recombines TRBV7-9 with TRBJ1-1; TRBD1 matches 7 bases. The length of the CDR3 is 13 residues. Germline loops: CDR1 SEHNR, CDR2 FQNEAQ (reference sequence). Trimming took 4 bases from V and 6 from J; bases not matched to a gene: 5. The CDR3 spells CASSWAGQPEAFF. The CDR3 nucleotides are TGTGCCAGCAGCTGGGCGGGACAGCCTGAAGCTTTCTTT.

The rearrangement joins TRBV18 to TRBJ2-3; a weak D match, TRBD2 (6 bases). The germline CDR1 and CDR2 sequences are KGHSH and LQKENI. Trimming cost V 2 bases and J 0 bases, with 15 bases left between them. The CDR3 totals 17 residues. The CDR3 region has the DNA TGTGCCAGCTCACCAAGGATAGCGGTAAATAGCACAGATACGCAGTATTTT. Its protein is CASSPRIAVNSTDTQYF.

This clone has a single count. V gene TRBV29-1 combines with J gene TRBJ1-2; the match to TRBD1 covers 10 bases. The CDR3 has 13 residues. V shed 6 bases and J 4 bases; nucleotides not matched to a gene: 5. CDR1 is SQVTM and CDR2 is ANQGSEA in the germline V gene. CDR3 nucleotides: TGCAGCGTGGGGACAGGGGCCGGCTATGGCTACACCTTC. Amino acid sequence: CSVGTGAGYGYTF.

The CDR3 DNA follows: TGTGCCAGCAGCTTAGGAGGGACTGCCACCTACGAGCAGTACTTC. Amino acids: CASSLGGTATYEQYF. V usage is TRBV7-2 and J usage is TRBJ2-7, with D perhaps TRBD2 (6 bases). The CDR3 length is 15 residues. With 1 base removed from V and 2 bases from J, the gap between germline ends came to 12 bases. Germline V CDR1 and CDR2: SGHTA, FQGNSA.

The rearrangement joins TRBV4-2 to TRBJ1-1; 8 bases match TRBD1. From germline, CDR1 is LGHNA and CDR2 YNFKEQ. The CDR3 loop spans 15 amino acids. V lost 1 base, J lost 5 bases, and 6 bases stayed unmatched. The CDR3, as DNA: TGTGCCAGCAGCCAAGGGCAGGGGGCTGTTACTGAAGCTTTCTTT. This encodes CASSQGQGAVTEAFF.

The gene calls are TRBV7-6 and TRBJ2-1, with D perhaps TRBD2 (6 bases). The V end was cut by 0 bases, the J end by 9 bases, with 12 bases between. From germline, CDR1 is SGHVS and CDR2 FNYEAQ. This CDR3 contains 14 residues. The CDR3: CASSLATGDSEQFF. The CDR3 DNA is TGTGCCAGCAGCTTAGCGACGGGAGACAGTGAGCAGTTCTTC.

The rearrangement joins TRBV4-1 to TRBJ1-3, with D perhaps matching TRBD1 (5 bases). There are 20 residues in the CDR3. Germline CDR1 reads MGHRA; CDR2 reads YSYEKL. V was cut by 1 base and J by 0 bases, with 22 bases left in between. In nucleotides, the CDR3 is TGCGCCAGCAGCCAAGTATTTCGTATTGGGGCGAAGAGCTCTGGAAACACCATATATTTT. This encodes CASSQVFRIGAKSSGNTIYF.

This clone was counted between two and nine times. This rearrangement joins TRBV7-2 to TRBJ2-5; no firm D call. There are 13 residues in the CDR3. Trimming stripped 4 bases from V and 1 base from J, with 7 bases between. The V gene's germline CDR1 is SGHTA and CDR2 FQGNSA. The CDR3 loop is CASSWAVQETQYF. CDR3 coding DNA: TGTGCCAGCAGCTGGGCCGTCCAAGAGACCCAGTACTTC.

The rearrangement joins TRBV6-1 to TRBJ2-4, with a tentative D call TRBD2 (5 bases). Germline V CDR1 and CDR2: MNHNS, SASEGT. The CDR3 has 12 residues. The V end lost 7 bases, the J end lost 6 bases, and 10 bases lay between the germline ends. CDR3 DNA sequence: TGTGCCAGCAAAAGCGGACCAAACATTCAGTACTTC. Protein: CASKSGPNIQYF.

The chain carries TRBV28 and TRBJ1-6; unclear D gene. The CDR3 is made up of 14 amino acids. Germline V gene data show CDR1 as MDHEN and CDR2 as SYDVKM. The ends were cut back, 6 bases at V and 15 bases at J, with 21 bases in the middle. The chain's CDR3 is CASSQNPPGAVLHF. As DNA, the CDR3 is TGTGCCAGCAGCCAAAACCCGCCGGGAGCAGTCCTCCACTTT.

The V and J genes are TRBV5-4 and TRBJ2-1; 9 bases line up with TRBD2. V trimming: 2 bases; J trimming: 2 bases; junction bases outside the gene matches: 5. CDR1 SGHNT and CDR2 YYREEE come from the germline V gene (reference sequence). The CDR3 is 16 residues long. The CDR3 coding sequence is TGTGCCAGCAGCTTTGGCGGGGGGGCGGCCTACAATGAGCAGTTCTTC. It codes for CASSFGGGAAYNEQFF.

This clone occurred a few times. This chain uses TRBV9 with TRBJ1-5; tentative D call: TRBD1 (6 bases). Trimming pared 0 bases from V and 11 bases from J, leaving 15 bases between. Germline V gene sequence: CDR1 SGDLS, CDR2 YYNGEE. This CDR3 comprises 14 residues. The CDR3 loop reads CASSVESGGAAQHF. The DNA for the CDR3 is TGTGCCAGCAGCGTAGAGAGTGGGGGGGCAGCCCAGCATTTT.

The chain recombines TRBV4-1 with TRBJ1-2; a possible D gene is TRBD1 (5 bases). Trimming took 4 bases from V and 0 from J, leaving 9 bases between them. The germline gives CDR1 MGHRA, CDR2 YSYEKL. This CDR3 has 14 residues. This CDR3 reads CASSLQDSNYGYTF. DNA for the CDR3: TGCGCCAGCAGCCTACAGGATTCTAACTATGGCTACACCTTC.

This sequence joins TRBV7-9 and TRBJ2-6; D unclear. The germline gives CDR1 SEHNR, CDR2 FQNEAQ (reference sequence). Between the trimmed V and J ends, which lost 1 base and 5 bases, there was a span of 15 bases. This CDR3 is 17 amino acids long. The CDR3: CASSLGVSLVRANVLTF. CDR3 in DNA: TGTGCCAGCAGCTTAGGAGTGTCACTTGTTCGGGCCAACGTCCTGACTTTC.

This clone was recorded once. The V and J genes are TRBV7-3 and TRBJ2-3, with 10 bases lining up with TRBD2. CDR1 is SGHTA and CDR2 is FQGTGA in the germline V gene. Trimming removed 6 bases from V and 3 bases from J; junction bases left unmatched: 6. The CDR3 has 15 residues. CDR3 amino acids: CASRKAGGETDTQYF. CDR3 coding DNA: TGTGCCAGCAGGAAAGCGGGGGGGGAGACAGATACGCAGTATTTT.

The J gene is TRBJ2-1, the V gene TRBV7-2, with 12 bases lining up with TRBD2. V gave up 3 bases and J gave up 9 bases; unmatched junction bases: 6. CDR1 and CDR2 from the germline V gene are SGHTA and FQGNSA. CDR3 length: 15 amino acids. The CDR3 DNA is TGTGCCAGCAGCTTGCTAGCGGGGGGGCCAGGTGAGCAGTTCTTC. Translating it yields CASSLLAGGPGEQFF.

This clone appeared a few times. The chain employs TRBV29-1 and TRBJ2-3, with unresolved D. The germline V and J ends were trimmed by 5 bases and 2 bases, with 8 bases remaining between them. Germline CDR1 is SQVTM and CDR2 is ANQGSEA. CDR3 length: 12 amino acids. The CDR3 loop is CSVPRVTDTQYF. For the CDR3, the DNA is TGCAGCGTTCCTCGTGTCACAGATACGCAGTATTTT.

The chain employs TRBV7-2 and TRBJ2-1; no clear D gene. Looked up from germline, CDR1 is SGHTA and CDR2 is FQGNSA. This CDR3 contains 12 residues. V was pared by 5 bases and J by 7 bases, with 9 bases between. CDR3 coding DNA: TGTGCCAGCAGCCTCGTCGGGAATGAGCAGTTCTTC. Residues: CASSLVGNEQFF.

The chain recombines TRBV20-1 with TRBJ1-2; no clear D. Deletions cut 4 bases from V and 8 bases from J, with 11 bases between. The CDR3 totals 11 residues. Germline CDR1 and CDR2: DFQATT and SNEGSKA (reference sequence). The CDR3 protein is CSAKGGWGYTF. The CDR3 bases are TGCAGTGCTAAGGGAGGTTGGGGCTACACCTTC.

The chain joins TRBV19 to TRBJ1-6; TRBD1 agrees at 7 bases. Trimming removed 3 bases from V and 10 bases from J; junction bases left unmatched: 3. The CDR3 is 13 residues long. Germline V gene data show CDR1 as LNHDA and CDR2 as SQIVND (reference sequence). This CDR3 reads CASSIRGFSPLHF. For the CDR3, the DNA is TGTGCCAGTAGTATCAGGGGGTTCTCACCCCTCCACTTT. Together with reference TRBV19 and TRBJ1-6, the CDR3 gives the full variable domain: DGGITQSPKYLFRKEGQNVTLSCEQNLNHDAMYWYRQDPGQGLRLIYYSQIVNDFQKGDIAEGYSVSREKKESFPLTVTSAQKNPTAFYLCASSIRGFSPLHFGNGTRLTVT.

This CDR3 reads CASSVGQNYGYTF. DNA for the CDR3: TGTGCCAGCAGTGTGGGACAGAACTATGGCTACACCTTC. This chain connects TRBV2 to TRBJ1-2; 7 bases match TRBD1. Germline V gene sequence: CDR1 SNHLY, CDR2 FYNNEI. The CDR3 runs to 13 residues. J gave up 2 bases and V 4 bases, and 1 base lay outside the gene matches.